A selection of T cell receptor beta chains follows, all from one sample in a study of patients and donors after allogeneic stem cell transplantation. TCRdb passed the RT-PCR reads through MiXCR, listing each CDR3 protein once. The sample yields 150,000 to 200,000 distinct CDR3 sequences, less than 45% seen once. The sample was blood, either unsorted or a sorted T cell fraction (not recorded which). Every receptor here comes from a human donor who was either an allogeneic HSCT recipient or a stem cell or donor lymphocyte infusion donor (not recorded which). It is not recorded whose cells these are; they may come from a transplant donor. Each CDR3 is given with its conserved first and last residue. The D gene is left open where the match is weak. Clone size is not always given. Where it is, it says once, few, many or a class for expanded clones.

j_call,v_call,d_call,clone_size,cdr3_nt,cdr3_aa
TRBJ2-4,TRBV9,NA,NA,TGTGCCAGCAGCGTAGGTTTGGGTGTTCAGTACTTC,CASSVGLGVQYF
TRBJ1-1,TRBV15,TRBD1,few,TGTGCCACCAGCAGAGAAGACAGGGGAAGGACTGAAGCTTTCTTT,CATSREDRGRTEAFF
TRBJ1-2,TRBV10-3,NA,few,TGTGCCATCAGTGAGGGGCCGACAGGCTACACCTTC,CAISEGPTGYTF
TRBJ1-1,TRBV12-3/TRBV12-4,NA,NA,TGTGCCAGCAGATACAGGGAGACTGAAGCTTTCTTT,CASRYRETEAFF
TRBJ2-3,TRBV10-2,NA,few,TGCGCCAGCAGTGAGAGAGTTAGTGGGAGAGGGGCAGATACGCAGTATTTT,CASSERVSGRGADTQYF
TRBJ1-6,TRBV5-1,TRBD1,few,TGCGCCAGCGGAAGGGACAGCCATAATTCACCCCTCCACTTT,CASGRDSHNSPLHF
TRBJ2-3,TRBV2,TRBD2,NA,TGTGCCAGCAGTGGCCTAGCGGGTAACACAGATACGCAGTATTTT,CASSGLAGNTDTQYF
TRBJ1-1,TRBV7-8,NA,few,TGTGCCAGCAGCTTCCCGACAGATAGGGCTGAAGCTTTCTTT,CASSFPTDRAEAFF
TRBJ2-7,TRBV20-1,TRBD1,NA,TGCAGTGCTAGACAGGGGGCTTCCTACGAGCAGTACTTC,CSARQGASYEQYF
TRBJ2-3,TRBV12-3/TRBV12-4,TRBD2,few,TGTGCCAGCAGTCCGGGACTAGCGGCTAGCACAGATACGCAGTATTTT,CASSPGLAASTDTQYF
TRBJ2-1,TRBV24-1,TRBD1,NA,TGTGCCACCAGTTGGACAGGGGTCCACAATGAGCAGTTCTTC,CATSWTGVHNEQFF
TRBJ2-7,TRBV5-1,TRBD2,many,TGCGCCAGCAGCCCCCTCGGACTAGTCTACGAGCAGTACTTC,CASSPLGLVYEQYF
TRBJ2-4,TRBV29-1,TRBD1,NA,TGCAGCGTTGAGGAACAGGGGGCCAAAAACATTCAGTACTTC,CSVEEQGAKNIQYF
TRBJ1-2,TRBV7-2,NA,NA,TGTGCCAGCAGCTTCGCCGGGGGGTATGGCTACACCTTC,CASSFAGGYGYTF
TRBJ1-1,TRBV12-3/TRBV12-4,NA,many,TGTGCCAGCAGCGTCAAGATTGAAGCTTTCTTT,CASSVKIEAFF
TRBJ1-5,TRBV12-3/TRBV12-4,TRBD1,NA,TGTGCCAGCAGTCGGGACAGTAAGTCTCAGCCCCAGCATTTT,CASSRDSKSQPQHF
TRBJ1-2,TRBV12-3/TRBV12-4,NA,few,TGTGCCAGCAGTCCGGACGGGGTGATAACCTTC,CASSPDGVITF
TRBJ1-5,TRBV28,NA,few,TGTGCCAGTAAGGGGGAGAATCAGCCCCAGCATTTT,CASKGENQPQHF
TRBJ1-5,TRBV4-3,TRBD1,NA,TGCGCCAGCAGCCAACGGACAGGTAGCAATCAGCCCCAGCATTTT,CASSQRTGSNQPQHF
TRBJ2-1,TRBV5-4,TRBD2,few,TGTGCCAGCAGCTCCGGACTAGCGGGAGGGCACGAGCAGTTCTTC,CASSSGLAGGHEQFF
TRBJ1-2,TRBV4-3,TRBD1,NA,TGCGCCAGCAGCCAAGGTTGGGACAGGGATGGGGTTTACACCTTC,CASSQGWDRDGVYTF
TRBJ1-2,TRBV12-3/TRBV12-4,NA,NA,TGTGCCAGCAGTTTCCGGGAAAACTATGGCTACACCTTC,CASSFRENYGYTF
TRBJ2-5,TRBV10-3,NA,NA,TGTGCCATCAGTGAAGGAGAAGGACAACTCGAGACCCAGTACTTC,CAISEGEGQLETQYF
TRBJ1-1,TRBV21-1,NA,many,TGTGCCAGCGGGGGACAGGGGAAGATGAACACTGAAGCTTTCTTT,CASGGQGKMNTEAFF
TRBJ2-7,TRBV12-3/TRBV12-4,NA,NA,TGTGCCAGCAGCCCCGACTCCTATACCCTCTCCTACGAGCAGTACTTC,CASSPDSYTLSYEQYF
TRBJ2-5,TRBV29-1,NA,NA,TGCAGCGTTGCCTTTGTAGAGACCCAGTACTTC,CSVAFVETQYF
TRBJ2-1,TRBV4-3,NA,few,TGCGCCAGCAGCCAAGGAGGAGGGAGATACAATGAGCAGTTCTTC,CASSQGGGRYNEQFF
TRBJ2-2,TRBV19,NA,NA,TGTGCCAGTACCGTCGGCGGCATCGGCGGGGAGCTGTTTTTT,CASTVGGIGGELFF
TRBJ1-5,TRBV7-9,NA,few,TGTGCCAGCAGCCCAGGTGCCCATCAGCCCCAGCATTTT,CASSPGAHQPQHF
TRBJ1-4,TRBV2,NA,NA,TGTGCCAGCAGTGAAAACGGCAGGGCCCTGCCTGGTGAAAAACTGTTTTTT,CASSENGRALPGEKLFF
TRBJ1-5,TRBV15,NA,many,TGTGCCACCAGCAGAGCAAGCAATCAGCCCCAGCATTTT,CATSRASNQPQHF
TRBJ1-1,TRBV20-1,NA,NA,TGCAGTGCTAGACGCAGGGAGGGCACTGAAGCTTTCTTT,CSARRREGTEAFF
TRBJ2-1,TRBV2,TRBD1,NA,TGTGCCAGCAACCAACCGGGACAGATTCAGGATGAGCAGTTCTTC,CASNQPGQIQDEQFF
TRBJ2-7,TRBV7-9,TRBD2,few,TGTGCCAGCAGCAAACTAGCGGATGACGACGAGCAGTACTTC,CASSKLADDDEQYF
TRBJ2-3,TRBV12-3/TRBV12-4,TRBD2,NA,TGTGCCAGCAGTGTAGCGGGAAGAGGCACAGATACGCAGTATTTT,CASSVAGRGTDTQYF
TRBJ1-1,TRBV7-3,NA,NA,TGTGCCAGCAGTCAGACAGCGGTCACTGAAGCTTTCTTT,CASSQTAVTEAFF
TRBJ2-1,TRBV9,TRBD2,few,TGTGCCAGCAGCGTAGTAAGCGGGAGGCTGGGTGAGCAGTTCTTC,CASSVVSGRLGEQFF
TRBJ1-4,TRBV7-6,TRBD1,few,TGTGCCAGCAGCCTAACAGGGGCTAATGAAAAACTGTTTTTT,CASSLTGANEKLFF
TRBJ1-1,TRBV12-3/TRBV12-4,NA,NA,TGTGCCAGCAGTTTATTGGGTTGGAGCACTGAAGCTTTCTTT,CASSLLGWSTEAFF
TRBJ1-1,TRBV11-1,NA,NA,TGTGCCAGCGGGCAGGGGTGGAGCACTGAAGCTTTCTTT,CASGQGWSTEAFF
TRBJ2-2,TRBV12-3/TRBV12-4,TRBD2,few,TGTGCCAGCAGTTTAGGCGGGAGTACCGGGGAGCTGTTTTTT,CASSLGGSTGELFF
TRBJ2-3,TRBV25-1,NA,NA,TGTGCCAGCAGTGACCCAGGGGCCCCTACGCAGTATTTT,CASSDPGAPTQYF
TRBJ2-1,TRBV29-1,NA,NA,TGCAGCGTAGAACCTCGGTCCTCCTACAATGAGCAGTTCTTC,CSVEPRSSYNEQFF
TRBJ1-1,TRBV9,TRBD1,NA,TGTGCCAGCAGCCCCCTGGACAGGCCGAACACTGAAGCTTTCTTT,CASSPLDRPNTEAFF
TRBJ2-7,TRBV20-1,TRBD1,NA,TGCAGTGCTAGTGGCCCGGGGACAGGGCTCTCCTACGAGCAGTACTTC,CSASGPGTGLSYEQYF
TRBJ1-2,TRBV10-3,NA,few,TGTGCCATCAGTGAATCGGAGGCCTATGGCTACACCTTC,CAISESEAYGYTF
TRBJ2-3,TRBV9,NA,NA,TGTGCCAGCAGCGTACAGGACATGACCCACACAGATACGCAGTATTTT,CASSVQDMTHTDTQYF
TRBJ1-1,TRBV5-6,NA,few,TGTGCCAGCAGCTTGCGAGGTAGCACTGAAGCTTTCTTT,CASSLRGSTEAFF